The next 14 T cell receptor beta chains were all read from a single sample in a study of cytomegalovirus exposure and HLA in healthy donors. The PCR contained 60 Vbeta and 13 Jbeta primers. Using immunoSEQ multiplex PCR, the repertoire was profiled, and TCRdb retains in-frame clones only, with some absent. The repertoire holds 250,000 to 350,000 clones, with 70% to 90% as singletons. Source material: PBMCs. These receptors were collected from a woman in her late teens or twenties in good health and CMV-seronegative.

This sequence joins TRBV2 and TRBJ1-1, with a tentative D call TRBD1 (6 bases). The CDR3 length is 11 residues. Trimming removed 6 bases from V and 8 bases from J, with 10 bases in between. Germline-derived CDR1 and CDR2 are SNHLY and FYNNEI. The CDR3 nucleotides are TGTGCCAGCAGCGTGGGGACAGAAGCTTTCTTT. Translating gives CASSVGTEAFF.

In DNA form, the CDR3 reads TGTGCCAGTAGTATTTTGGGGGCCTCCTCCTACGAGCAGTACTTC. Its protein is CASSILGASSYEQYF. This sequence joins TRBV19 and TRBJ2-7; tentative D call: TRBD1 (6 bases). The CDR3 loop spans 15 amino acids. V was shortened by 3 bases and J by 0 bases, with 12 bases between the two germline ends. In germline, CDR1 is LNHDA, CDR2 SQIVND (reference sequence). The entire variable domain, with the rest obtained from reference TRBV19 and TRBJ2-7, is as follows: DGGITQSPKYLFRKEGQNVTLSCEQNLNHDAMYWYRQDPGQGLRLIYYSQIVNDFQKGDIAEGYSVSREKKESFPLTVTSAQKNPTAFYLCASSILGASSYEQYFGPGTRLTVT.

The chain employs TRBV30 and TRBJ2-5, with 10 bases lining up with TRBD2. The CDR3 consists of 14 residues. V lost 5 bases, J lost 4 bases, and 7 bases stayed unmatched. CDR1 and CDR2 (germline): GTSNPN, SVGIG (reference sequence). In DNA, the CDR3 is TGTGCCTGGGCTAGCGGGGGCCCCGGAGAGACCCAGTACTTC. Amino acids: CAWASGGPGETQYF.

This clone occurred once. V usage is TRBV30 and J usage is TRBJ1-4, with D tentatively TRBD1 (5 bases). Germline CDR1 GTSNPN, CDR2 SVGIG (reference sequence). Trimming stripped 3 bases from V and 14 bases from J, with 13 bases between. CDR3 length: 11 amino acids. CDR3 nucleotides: TGTGCCTGGAGCCTGCTCAAGGGGCTGTTTTTT. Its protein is CAWSLLKGLFF.

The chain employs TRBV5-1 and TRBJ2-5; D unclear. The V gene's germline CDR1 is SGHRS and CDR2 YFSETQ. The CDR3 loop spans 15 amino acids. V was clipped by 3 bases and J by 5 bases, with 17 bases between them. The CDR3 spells CASSSSTTLRETQYF. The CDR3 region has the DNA TGCGCCAGCAGCTCCTCAACTACCCTACGGGAGACCCAGTACTTC.

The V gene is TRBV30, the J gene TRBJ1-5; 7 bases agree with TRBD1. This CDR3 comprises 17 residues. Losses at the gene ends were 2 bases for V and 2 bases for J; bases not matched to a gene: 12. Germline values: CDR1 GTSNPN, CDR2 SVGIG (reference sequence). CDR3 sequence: CAWSQRQGFVGNQPQHF. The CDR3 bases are TGTGCCTGGAGTCAGAGACAGGGCTTCGTGGGCAATCAGCCCCAGCATTTT.

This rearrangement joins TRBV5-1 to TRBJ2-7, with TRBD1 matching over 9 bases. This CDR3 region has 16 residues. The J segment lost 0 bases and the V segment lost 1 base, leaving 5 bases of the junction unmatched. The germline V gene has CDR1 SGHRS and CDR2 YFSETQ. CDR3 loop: CASSLPPGQGSYEQYF. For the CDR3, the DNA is TGCGCCAGCAGCTTGCCACCGGGACAGGGCTCCTACGAGCAGTACTTC.

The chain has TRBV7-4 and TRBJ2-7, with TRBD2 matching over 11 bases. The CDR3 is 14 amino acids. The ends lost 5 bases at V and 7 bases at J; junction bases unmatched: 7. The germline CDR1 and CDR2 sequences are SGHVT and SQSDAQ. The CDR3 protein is CASSLSGGAGEQYF. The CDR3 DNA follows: TGTGCCAGCAGCCTTAGCGGGGGGGCCGGTGAGCAGTACTTC.

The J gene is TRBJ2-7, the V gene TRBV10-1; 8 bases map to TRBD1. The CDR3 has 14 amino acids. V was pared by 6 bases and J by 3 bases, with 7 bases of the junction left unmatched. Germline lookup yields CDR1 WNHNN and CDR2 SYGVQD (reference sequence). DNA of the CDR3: TGCGCCAGCAGCGATCTTGGACAGGGCTACGAGCAGTACTTC. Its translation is CASSDLGQGYEQYF.

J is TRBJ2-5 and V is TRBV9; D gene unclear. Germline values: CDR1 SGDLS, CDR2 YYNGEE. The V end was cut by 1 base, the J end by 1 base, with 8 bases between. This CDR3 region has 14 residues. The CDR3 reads CASSVRDRQETQYF. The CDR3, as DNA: TGTGCCAGCAGCGTAAGAGATCGCCAAGAGACCCAGTACTTC.

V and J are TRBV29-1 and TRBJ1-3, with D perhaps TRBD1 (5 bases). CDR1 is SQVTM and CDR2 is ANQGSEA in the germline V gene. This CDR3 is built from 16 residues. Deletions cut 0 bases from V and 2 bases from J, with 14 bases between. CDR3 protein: CSVEDPWGRTGNTIYF. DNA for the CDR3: TGCAGCGTTGAAGATCCCTGGGGGAGGACTGGAAACACCATATATTTT.

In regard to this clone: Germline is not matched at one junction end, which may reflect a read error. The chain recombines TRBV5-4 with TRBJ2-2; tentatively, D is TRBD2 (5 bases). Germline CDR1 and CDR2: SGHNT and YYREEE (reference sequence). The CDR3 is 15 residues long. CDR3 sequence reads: CASSLAGLNIGELFF. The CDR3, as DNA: TGTGCCAGCAGTCTGGCGGGTCTGAACATCGGGGAGCTGTTTTTT.

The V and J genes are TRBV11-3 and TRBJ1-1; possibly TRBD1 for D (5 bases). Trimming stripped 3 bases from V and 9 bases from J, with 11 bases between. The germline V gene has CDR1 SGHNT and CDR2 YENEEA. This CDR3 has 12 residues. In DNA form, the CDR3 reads TGTGCCAGCAGCTTGGGTAAGGGGAAAGCTTTCTTT. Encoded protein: CASSLGKGKAFF. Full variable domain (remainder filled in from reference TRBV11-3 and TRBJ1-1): EAGVVQSPRYKIIEKKQPVAFWCNPISGHNTLYWYLQNLGQGPELLIRYENEEAVDDSQLPKDRFSAERLKGVDSTLKIQPAELGDSAVYLCASSLGKGKAFFGQGTRLTVV.

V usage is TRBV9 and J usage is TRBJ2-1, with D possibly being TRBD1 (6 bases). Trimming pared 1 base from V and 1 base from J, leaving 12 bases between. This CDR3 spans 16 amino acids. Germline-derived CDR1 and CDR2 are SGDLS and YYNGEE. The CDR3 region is CASSVYTGKSYNEQFF. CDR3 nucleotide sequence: TGTGCCAGCAGCGTATATACAGGGAAATCCTACAATGAGCAGTTCTTC.